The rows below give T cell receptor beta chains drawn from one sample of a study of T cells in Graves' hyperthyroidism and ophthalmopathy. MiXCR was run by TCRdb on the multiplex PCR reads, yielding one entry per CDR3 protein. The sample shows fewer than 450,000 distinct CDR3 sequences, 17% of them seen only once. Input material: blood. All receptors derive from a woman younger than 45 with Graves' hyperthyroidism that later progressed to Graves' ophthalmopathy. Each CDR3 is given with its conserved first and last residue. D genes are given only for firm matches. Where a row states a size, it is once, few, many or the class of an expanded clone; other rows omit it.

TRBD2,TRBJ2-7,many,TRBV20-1,TGCAGTGCTACGGTCCTAGGCGGGGGGGAATACGAGCAGTACTTC,CSATVLGGGEYEQYF
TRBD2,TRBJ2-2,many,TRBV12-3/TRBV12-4,TGTGCCAGCAGTTTACTAGCGGTCAACACCGGGGAGCTGTTTTTT,CASSLLAVNTGELFF
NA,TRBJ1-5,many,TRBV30,TGTGCCTGGAGTCGCGGGGGTTCGGGCAATCAGCCCCAGCATTTT,CAWSRGGSGNQPQHF
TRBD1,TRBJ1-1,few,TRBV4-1,TGCGCCAGCAGCCGAACGACAGGGGCGGGCACTGAAGCTTTCTTT,CASSRTTGAGTEAFF
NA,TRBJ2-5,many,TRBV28,TGTGCCAGCAGTATTAACCCCTCCGGGGAAGAGACCCAGTACTTC,CASSINPSGEETQYF
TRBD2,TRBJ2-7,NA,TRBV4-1,TGCGCCAGCAGAGATTCCGGGACTAGCGGGAGCGAGCAGTACTTC,CASRDSGTSGSEQYF
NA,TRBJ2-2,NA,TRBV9,TGTGCCAGCAGCGTAGAAGGCGGGGAGCTGTTTTTT,CASSVEGGELFF
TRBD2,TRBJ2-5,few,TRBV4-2,TGTGCCAGCAGCCAAGAAGCGGGGGGGCCTGGAGAGACCCAGTACTTC,CASSQEAGGPGETQYF
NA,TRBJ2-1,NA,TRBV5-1,TGCGCCAGCAGCTTGTGGGGCGAGGGTTACAATGAGCAGTTCTTC,CASSLWGEGYNEQFF
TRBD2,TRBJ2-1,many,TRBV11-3,TGTGCCAGCAGCTTAGAACCTGTACAGGCACCCGGCCAGCGGGAGGGTAATGAGCAGTTCTTC,CASSLEPVQAPGQREGNEQFF
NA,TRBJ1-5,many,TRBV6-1,TGTGCCAGCAGTCCCGGGGGCGTCCAGCCCCAGCATTTT,CASSPGGVQPQHF
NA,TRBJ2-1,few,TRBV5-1,TGCGCCAGCAGCTTGGAAAGCGGCCGCTACAATGAGCAGTTCTTC,CASSLESGRYNEQFF
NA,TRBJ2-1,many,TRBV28,TGTGCCAGCAGTTTACTCCACCCGAGCTCCTACAATGAGCAGTTCTTC,CASSLLHPSSYNEQFF
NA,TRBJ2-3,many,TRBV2,TGTGCCAGCAGTGAAGGTCTGCTCACAGATACGCAGTATTTT,CASSEGLLTDTQYF
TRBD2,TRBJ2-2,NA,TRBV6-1,TGTGCCAGCAGTTCCTCTGGACTAGCGGCTAACGCCGGGGAGCTGTTTTTT,CASSSSGLAANAGELFF
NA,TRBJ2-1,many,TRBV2,TGTGCCAGCAGTGTCTCGAGGAATGAGCAGTTCTTC,CASSVSRNEQFF
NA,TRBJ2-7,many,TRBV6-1,TGTGCCAGCAGTCACGACTCCTACGAGCAGTACTTC,CASSHDSYEQYF
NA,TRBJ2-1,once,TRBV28,TGTGCCAGCAGATTGGGCGCCAACTACAATGAGCAGTTCTTC,CASRLGANYNEQFF
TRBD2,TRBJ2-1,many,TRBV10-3,TGTGCCATCAAGACTACGGCGGGGGGCAACAATGAGCAGTTCTTC,CAIKTTAGGNNEQFF
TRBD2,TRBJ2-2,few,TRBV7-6,TGTGCCAGCAGCGCACATCCGGGACTAGCGGGGGTTACCGGGGAGCTGTTTTTT,CASSAHPGLAGVTGELFF
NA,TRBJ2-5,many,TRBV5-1,TGCGCCAGCAGCGGCGAGGGAGGCGAGACCCAGTACTTC,CASSGEGGETQYF
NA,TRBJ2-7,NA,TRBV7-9,TGTGCCAGCAGCTTAGCGCCTAGCGTCTCCTACGAGCAGTACTTC,CASSLAPSVSYEQYF
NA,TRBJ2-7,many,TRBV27,TGTGCCAGCAGTTTAAAAGGGTGGACCTACGAGCAGTACTTC,CASSLKGWTYEQYF
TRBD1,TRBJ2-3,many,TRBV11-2,TGTGCCAGCAGCTACCGGGACAGAGGCACAGATACGCAGTATTTT,CASSYRDRGTDTQYF
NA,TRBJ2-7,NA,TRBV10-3,TGTGCCATCAGTGAAGAGTACGAGCAGTACTTC,CAISEEYEQYF
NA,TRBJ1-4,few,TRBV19,TGTGCCAGTAGTATGTTCGGACTGGCAACTAATGAAAAACTGTTTTTT,CASSMFGLATNEKLFF
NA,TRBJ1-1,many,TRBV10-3,TGTGCCATCAGTGAGCGGGGACTACCCATGAACACTGAAGCTTTCTTT,CAISERGLPMNTEAFF
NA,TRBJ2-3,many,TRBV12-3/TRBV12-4,TGTGCCAGCAGTACCGGGAAGAAGCAGTATTTT,CASSTGKKQYF
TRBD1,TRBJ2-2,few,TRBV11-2,TGTGCCAGCAGCGGCCGGACAGGGGGCGGGACCGGGGAGCTGTTTTTT,CASSGRTGGGTGELFF
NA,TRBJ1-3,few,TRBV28,TGTGCCAGCGGAAAGTACCCTGGAAACACCATATATTTT,CASGKYPGNTIYF
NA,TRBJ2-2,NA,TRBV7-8,TGTGCCAGCAGCTTTCCAGTCACCGGGGAGCTGTTTTTT,CASSFPVTGELFF
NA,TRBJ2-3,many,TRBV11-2,TGTGCCAGCAGCTTACACAGGCCGCGAGGCACAGATACGCAGTATTTT,CASSLHRPRGTDTQYF
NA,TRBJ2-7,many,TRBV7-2,TGTGCCAGCAGCTTAGATCTAAGTAACCCCTACGAGCAGTACTTC,CASSLDLSNPYEQYF
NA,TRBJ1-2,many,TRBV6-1,TGTGCCAGCCCGCTCCGGACGTATGGCTACACCTTC,CASPLRTYGYTF
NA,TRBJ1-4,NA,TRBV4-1,TGCGCCAGCAGCCAAGTGGAGGGAACTAATGAAAAACTGTTTTTT,CASSQVEGTNEKLFF